This T cell receptor (beta chain) was found in a study of CDR3 diversity in severe acne. The CDR3 is made up of 16 amino acids. Trimming removed 3 bases from V and 4 bases from J, with 15 bases in between. CDR1 PRHDT and CDR2 FYEKMQ come from the germline V gene (reference sequence). TCRdb used MiXCR to reprocess the PCR reads, holding one entry per CDR3 protein. The table includes roughly 100,000 distinct CDR3 sequences, about half detected once. In this sample, this clonotype turned up many times. The receptor comes from a male donor with acne. The sample consisted of blood. This chain joins TRBV13 and TRBJ2-2, with D possibly TRBD1 on 6 matching bases. The CDR3 reads CASSFPSQGFTGELFF. In nucleotides, the CDR3 is TGTGCCAGCAGCTTTCCGTCACAGGGTTTCACCGGGGAGCTGTTTTTT.